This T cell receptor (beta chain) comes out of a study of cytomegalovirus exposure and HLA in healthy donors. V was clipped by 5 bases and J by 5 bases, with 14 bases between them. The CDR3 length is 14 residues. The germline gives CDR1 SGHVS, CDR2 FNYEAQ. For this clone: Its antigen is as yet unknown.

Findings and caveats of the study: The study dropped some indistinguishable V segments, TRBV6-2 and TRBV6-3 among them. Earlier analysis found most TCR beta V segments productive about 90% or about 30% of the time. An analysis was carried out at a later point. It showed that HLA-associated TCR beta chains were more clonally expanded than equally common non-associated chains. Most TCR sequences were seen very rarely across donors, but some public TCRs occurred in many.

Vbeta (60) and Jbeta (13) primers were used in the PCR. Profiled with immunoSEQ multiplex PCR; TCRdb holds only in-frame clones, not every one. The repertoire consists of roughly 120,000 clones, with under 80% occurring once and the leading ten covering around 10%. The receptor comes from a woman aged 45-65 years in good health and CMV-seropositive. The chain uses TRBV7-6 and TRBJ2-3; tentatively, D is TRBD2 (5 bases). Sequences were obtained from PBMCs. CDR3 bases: TGTGCCAGCAGCACTAGACACTTGGTAGATACGCAGTATTTT. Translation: CASSTRHLVDTQYF.